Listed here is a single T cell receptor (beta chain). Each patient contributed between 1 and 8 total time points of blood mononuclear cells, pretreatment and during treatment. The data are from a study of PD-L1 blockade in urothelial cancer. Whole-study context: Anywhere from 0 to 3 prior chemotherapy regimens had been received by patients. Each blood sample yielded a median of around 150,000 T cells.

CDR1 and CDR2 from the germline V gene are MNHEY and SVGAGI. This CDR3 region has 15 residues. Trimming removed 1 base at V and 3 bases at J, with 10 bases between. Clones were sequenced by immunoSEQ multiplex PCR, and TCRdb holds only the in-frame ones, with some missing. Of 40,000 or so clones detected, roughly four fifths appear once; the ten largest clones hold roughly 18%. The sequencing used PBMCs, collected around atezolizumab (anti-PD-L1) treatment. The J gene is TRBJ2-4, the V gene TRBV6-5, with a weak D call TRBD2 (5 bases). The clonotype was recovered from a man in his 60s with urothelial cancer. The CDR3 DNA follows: TGTGCCAGCAGTTACTTTGTAGAGGGCAAAAACATTCAGTACTTC. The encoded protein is CASSYFVEGKNIQYF.